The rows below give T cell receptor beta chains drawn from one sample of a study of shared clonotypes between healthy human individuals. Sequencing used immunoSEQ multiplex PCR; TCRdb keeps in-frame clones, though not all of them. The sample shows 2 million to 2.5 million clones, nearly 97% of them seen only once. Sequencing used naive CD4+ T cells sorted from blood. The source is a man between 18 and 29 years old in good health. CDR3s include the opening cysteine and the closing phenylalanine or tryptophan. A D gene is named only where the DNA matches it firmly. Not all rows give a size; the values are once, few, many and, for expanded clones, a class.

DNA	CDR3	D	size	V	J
TGCAGCGTTCTTAGGCCAGATACGCAGTATTTT	CSVLRPDTQYF	.	.	TRBV29-1	TRBJ2-3
TGTGCCAGCTCACCACCCGCCAGGGCAGAGACCCAGTACTTC	CASSPPARAETQYF	.	.	TRBV18	TRBJ2-5
TGTGCCAGCTCACCCAGGACGAGCACAGATACGCAGTATTTT	CASSPRTSTDTQYF	.	.	TRBV18	TRBJ2-3
TGTGCCATCAGTGAGTCCCCAGGCACAGATACGCAGTATTTT	CAISESPGTDTQYF	.	once	TRBV10-3	TRBJ2-3
TGTGCCTGGAGTAGACAGGGAAGAGGCTACACCTTC	CAWSRQGRGYTF	TRBD1	once	TRBV30	TRBJ1-2
TGTGCCAGCAGTTCCCAGGGGAGCGGCTACACCTTC	CASSSQGSGYTF	.	.	TRBV27	TRBJ1-2
TGCGCCAGCAGCCGGACAGGGGAGAACGAAAAACTGTTTTTT	CASSRTGENEKLFF	TRBD1	.	TRBV5-1	TRBJ1-4
TGTGCCAGCAGCTTAGACGGAAGATCCTACGAGCAGTACTTC	CASSLDGRSYEQYF	.	.	TRBV7-2	TRBJ2-7
TGTGCCAGCAGCCGCACTAGCGGGGGGGCGATAGATACGCAGTATTTT	CASSRTSGGAIDTQYF	TRBD2	.	TRBV4-2	TRBJ2-3
TGTGCCAGCAGAAGGCGGGTTAGCGGGAACACCGGGGAGCTGTTTTTT	CASRRRVSGNTGELFF	.	.	TRBV7-9	TRBJ2-2
TGTGCCAGCAGCCAAGGGGGCGGGACGGCCAAAAACATTCAGTACTTC	CASSQGGGTAKNIQYF	.	.	TRBV14	TRBJ2-4
TGTGCCAGCAGCGGGACAGGGGACTCCCCTATTCAAGAGACCCAGTACTTC	CASSGTGDSPIQETQYF	TRBD1	.	TRBV7-9	TRBJ2-5
TGCGCCAGTAGGACTAGCGGGGGGGCCGGGCAGACCCAGTACTTC	CASRTSGGAGQTQYF	TRBD2	.	TRBV10-2	TRBJ2-5
TGTGCCAGCTCACCACCGGGGGGAATCTCCATGAACACTGAAGCTTTCTTT	CASSPPGGISMNTEAFF	.	.	TRBV18	TRBJ1-1
TGTGCCAGCAGCCTTACTTCAGAGGTGTCAGCCGGCTACACCTTC	CASSLTSEVSAGYTF	.	.	TRBV27	TRBJ1-2
TGTGCCAGCAGATGGACAGGGGGTCCCTACGAGCAGTACTTC	CASRWTGGPYEQYF	TRBD1	.	TRBV5-5	TRBJ2-7
TGTGCCAGCAGCTTAGCGGCCCGCTCCTACGAGCAGTACTTC	CASSLAARSYEQYF	.	.	TRBV7-2	TRBJ2-7
TGCGCCAGCAGCTTCCCGGGTGGCGAGCAGTACTTC	CASSFPGGEQYF	.	.	TRBV5-1	TRBJ2-7
TGTGCCAGCAGTCGGGGAGCTAACTATGGCTACACCTTC	CASSRGANYGYTF	.	.	TRBV27	TRBJ1-2
TGTGCCAGCAGTGCCCTGGGGACAGGGAGCAATCAGCCCCAGCATTTT	CASSALGTGSNQPQHF	TRBD1	.	TRBV25-1	TRBJ1-5
TGTGCCAGCAGCTCCGGGGGACAGGGCGTCTACGAGCAGTACTTC	CASSSGGQGVYEQYF	TRBD1	.	TRBV5-6	TRBJ2-7
TGTGCCAGCAGGTTGCAAGGGGACCGGGACACTGAAGCTTTCTTT	CASRLQGDRDTEAFF	.	.	TRBV6-1	TRBJ1-1
TGTGCCAGCAGCTTAGGCTGGTGGACCTACGAGCAGTACTTC	CASSLGWWTYEQYF	.	.	TRBV7-2	TRBJ2-7
TGTGCCTGGAGTAGGGCCTACGAGCAGTACTTC	CAWSRAYEQYF	.	.	TRBV30	TRBJ2-7
TGCGCCAGCAGCTTGGTTGCGACTAGCGGAGAGACCCAGTACTTC	CASSLVATSGETQYF	TRBD2	.	TRBV5-1	TRBJ2-5
TGTGCCTGGAGTGCAGACCCCAATCAGCCCCAGCATTTT	CAWSADPNQPQHF	.	.	TRBV30	TRBJ1-5
TGTGCCAGTAGCCGGGGCGGTGTGAACACTGAAGCTTTCTTT	CASSRGGVNTEAFF	.	.	TRBV19	TRBJ1-1
TGTGCCAGCCTGAGAGCGGGAGCCCACGAGCAGTACTTC	CASLRAGAHEQYF	TRBD2	.	TRBV6-1	TRBJ2-7
TGTGCCTGGAGTGTACTAGCGGGAGGGAGGAGCGAGCAGTACTTC	CAWSVLAGGRSEQYF	TRBD2	.	TRBV30	TRBJ2-7
TGTGCCAGCTCACCACGACAGGGGGTTGACACCATATATTTT	CASSPRQGVDTIYF	TRBD1	.	TRBV18	TRBJ1-3
TGTGCCAGCAGCAAAGACGAACAGGACGTCGAGCAGTACTTC	CASSKDEQDVEQYF	.	.	TRBV21-1	TRBJ2-7
TGTGCCAGCCACGGTTTAATGAACACTGAAGCTTTCTTT	CASHGLMNTEAFF	.	.	TRBV5-6	TRBJ1-1
TGTGCCAGCAGCACTCAGGGGCTTGCAGATACGCAGTATTTT	CASSTQGLADTQYF	.	.	TRBV28	TRBJ2-3
TGTGCCAGCAGTTACTCGGTCGGGCGGGGGGAGGCCCAGTACTTC	CASSYSVGRGEAQYF	TRBD2	.	TRBV6-5	TRBJ2-5
TGTGCCAGCAGTGTTGGGCAGGGGGGATCTTATGGCTACACCTTC	CASSVGQGGSYGYTF	TRBD1	.	TRBV25-1	TRBJ1-2